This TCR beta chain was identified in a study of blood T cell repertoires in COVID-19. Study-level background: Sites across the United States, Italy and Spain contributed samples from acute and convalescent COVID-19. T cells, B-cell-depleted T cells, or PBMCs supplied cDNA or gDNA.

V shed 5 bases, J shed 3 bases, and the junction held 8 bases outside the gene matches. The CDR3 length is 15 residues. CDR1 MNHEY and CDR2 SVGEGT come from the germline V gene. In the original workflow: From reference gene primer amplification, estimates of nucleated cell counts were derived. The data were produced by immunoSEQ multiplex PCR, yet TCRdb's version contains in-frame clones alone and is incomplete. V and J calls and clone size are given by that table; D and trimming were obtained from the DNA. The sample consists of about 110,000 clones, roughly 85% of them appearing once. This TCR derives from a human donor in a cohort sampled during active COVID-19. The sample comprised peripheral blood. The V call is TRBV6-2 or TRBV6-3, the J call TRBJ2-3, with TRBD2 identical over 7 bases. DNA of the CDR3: TGTGCCAGCAGTGTGGCGGGGGTATGGACAGATACGCAGTATTTT. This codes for CASSVAGVWTDTQYF.